The 8 T cell receptor beta chains given below trace back to one sample, sequenced in a study of T-cell reconstitution after alpha-beta-depleted transplantation in children (dated by TCRdb to the mid-2010s). Receptor libraries were prepared by PCR. Sequencing was performed on an Illumina HiSeq 2500. TCR libraries were prepared with molecular barcoding, using unique molecular identifiers to normalize TCRbeta repertoire quantification. TCRdb reprocessing: public reads trimmed at Q25 with fastp, clones called with MiXCR, in-frame beta chains kept. Every CDR3 protein is listed once, alongside the most common genes and DNA of its rows. This sample holds hundreds of thousands of distinct CDR3 sequences; about 12% were observed only once. The top ten constitute 0.65% to 0.9% of the sample. The treatment or condition label, read with the paper, signifies: allogeneic hematopoietic cell transplantation with graft depleted of TCRalphabeta T cells and CD19 B cells.

The starting material was PBMCs, obtained before TCRalphabeta/CD19-depleted stem cell transplant. Receptor source: a girl aged 2 to 10 with congenital amegakaryocytic thrombocytopenia, due to receive a stem cell transplant.

The chain links TRBV5-1 to TRBJ2-3; no reliable D call. CDR1 and CDR2 (germline): SGHRS, YFSETQ. V lost 5 bases to trimming and J lost 2 bases, with 12 bases between them. CDR3 length: 14 amino acids. The CDR3 sequence is CASSSDTATDTQYF. The CDR3, as DNA: TGCGCCAGCAGTTCCGACACAGCCACAGATACGCAGTATTTT.

In its sample, this clonotype was seen a few times. This chain connects TRBV5-1 to TRBJ2-4, with a tentative D call TRBD2 (5 bases). The CDR3 totals 14 residues. Per germline, CDR1 SGHRS and CDR2 YFSETQ. V was pared by 4 bases and J by 3 bases, with 11 bases between. CDR3 DNA sequence: TGCGCCAGCAGCCCGGACTCTTACAAAAACATTCAGTACTTC. Protein: CASSPDSYKNIQYF.

Details on this clonotype: A much larger clone differs from this one at a single base, so this may be a read error. This likely comes from a read error, as the CDR3 has no conserved phenylalanine or tryptophan at its end. The rearrangement uses TRBV20-1 and TRBJ2-7; TRBD2 agrees at 11 bases. V gave up 0 bases and J gave up 4 bases; unmatched junction bases: 5. This CDR3 region has 15 residues. Per germline, CDR1 DFQATT and CDR2 SNEGSKA (reference sequence). The CDR3 nucleotides are TGCAGTGCTAGAGAGCTCGTAGCGGGAGGGTACGAGCAGTACTTG. Residues: CSARELVAGGYEQYL.

This clonotype was detected many times. The V and J genes are TRBV10-3 and TRBJ1-5; TRBD1 is a possible D gene (5 bases). V gave up 10 bases and J gave up 4 bases, with 11 bases separating them. CDR3 length: 12 residues. Germline V lookup: CDR1 ENHRY, CDR2 SYGVKD. The CDR3 nucleotides read TGTGCCACCAAGGGGCTGAATCAGCCCCAGCATTTT. Translating it yields CATKGLNQPQHF.

This clonotype was counted only a few times. The chain joins TRBV3-1 to TRBJ2-3; tentatively, D is TRBD2 (5 bases). Germline V gene lookup returns CDR1 LGHDT and CDR2 YNNKEL (reference sequence). Trimming pared 0 bases from V and 2 bases from J, leaving 18 bases between. There are 18 residues in the CDR3. CDR3: CASSQDLGAATTTDTQYF. CDR3 DNA sequence: TGTGCCAGCAGCCAAGATTTGGGAGCGGCGACCACCACAGATACGCAGTATTTT.

In its sample, this clonotype was seen many times. This chain links TRBV20-1 with TRBJ2-1; TRBD2 matches at 15 bases. After removal of 3 bases from V and 6 bases from J, the junction contained 3 bases not matched to a gene. The CDR3 sequence is 15 residues long. Per germline, CDR1 DFQATT and CDR2 SNEGSKA (reference sequence). CDR3 coding DNA: TGCAGTGCTAGTATGGGACTAGCGGGAGGCAATGAGCAGTTCTTC. This encodes CSASMGLAGGNEQFF.

There are a few counts of this clonotype. The chain uses TRBV20-1 and TRBJ2-7; 11 nucleotides align to TRBD2. The CDR3 extends over 11 amino acids. V was clipped by 7 bases and J by 9 bases; unmatched bases: 5. Germline V gene data show CDR1 as DFQATT and CDR2 as SNEGSKA (reference sequence). For the CDR3, the DNA is TGCAGTGGGGCCCTAGCGGGAGGGCAGTACTTC. As protein: CSGALAGGQYF.

This clonotype has ten or more counts. The genes are TRBV7-8 and TRBJ2-1; D is possibly TRBD2 (7 bases). Looked up from germline, CDR1 is SGHVS and CDR2 is FQNEAQ. The CDR3 length is 16 residues. V shed 6 bases and J shed 6 bases, with 21 bases lying between them. Here the CDR3 DNA reads TGTGCCAGCAGATCCCTGGCGGGGGCAAGGGCCAATGAGCAGTTCTTC. Amino acid sequence: CASRSLAGARANEQFF. Based on the CDR3 plus reference TRBV7-8 and TRBJ2-1, the full variable domain is GAGVSQSPRYKVAKRGQDVALRCDPISGHVSLFWYQQALGQGPEFLTYFQNEAQLDKSGLPSDRFFAERPEGSVSTLKIQRTQQEDSAVYLCASRSLAGARANEQFFGPGTRLTVL.